These 4 T cell receptor beta chains share one sample of origin, sequenced in a study of cytomegalovirus exposure and HLA in healthy donors. Primers for the PCR totalled 60 Vbeta and 13 Jbeta. Some clones are missing from TCRdb's copy, which holds only in-frame ones; the method was immunoSEQ multiplex PCR. Of some 150,000 clones listed, around 79% are singletons. Sequences were obtained from PBMCs. The receptor set was obtained from a man in his fifties or sixties in good health and CMV-seropositive.

The chain couples TRBV18 to TRBJ2-6, with a possible D match to TRBD1 (6 bases). The V gene lost 6 bases and the J gene lost 0 bases, with 12 bases spanning the gap. The CDR3 has 16 residues. Germline CDR1 and CDR2: KGHSH and LQKENI. CDR3 loop: CASSLYRDSGANVLTF. In nucleotides, the CDR3 is TGTGCCAGCTCCCTCTACAGGGACTCTGGGGCCAACGTCCTGACTTTC.

The gene calls are TRBV6-6 and TRBJ2-1, with D perhaps TRBD2 (5 bases). The CDR3 has 13 amino acids. Per germline, CDR1 MNHNY and CDR2 SVGAGI (reference sequence). The germline V and J ends were trimmed by 0 bases and 7 bases, with 7 bases remaining between them. In DNA form, the CDR3 reads TGTGCCAGCAGTTACTCGATAGCGAATGAGCAGTTCTTC. It specifies CASSYSIANEQFF.

The rearrangement joins TRBV30 to TRBJ2-5, with D possibly TRBD1 on 6 matching bases. The CDR3 sequence is 15 residues long. V was trimmed by 1 base and J by 5 bases, leaving 17 bases between them. The germline CDR1 and CDR2 sequences are GTSNPN and SVGIG (reference sequence). The CDR3, as DNA: TGTGCCTGGAGTGGTCGCTGGGGGCCGGGGGAGACCCAGTACTTC. This gives the protein CAWSGRWGPGETQYF.

This chain uses TRBV5-5 with TRBJ2-5, with D possibly being TRBD2 (6 bases). Germline loops: CDR1 SGHKS, CDR2 YYEKEE (reference sequence). This CDR3 has 15 residues. The V end was cut by 6 bases, the J end by 5 bases, with 20 bases between. The CDR3 DNA reads TGTGCCAGCATCCTCGGGGAGGCCTGGTATGAGACCCAGTACTTC. Its protein product is CASILGEAWYETQYF.